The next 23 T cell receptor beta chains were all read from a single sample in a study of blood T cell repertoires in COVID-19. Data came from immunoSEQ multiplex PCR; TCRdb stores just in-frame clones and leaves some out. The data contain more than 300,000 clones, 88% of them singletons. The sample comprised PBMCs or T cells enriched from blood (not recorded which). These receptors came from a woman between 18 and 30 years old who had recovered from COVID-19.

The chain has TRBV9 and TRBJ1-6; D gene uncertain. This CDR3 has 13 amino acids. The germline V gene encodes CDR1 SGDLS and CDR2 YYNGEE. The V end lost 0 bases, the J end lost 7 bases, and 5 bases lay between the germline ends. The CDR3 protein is CASSVGENSPLHF. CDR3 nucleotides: TGTGCCAGCAGCGTAGGAGAAAATTCACCCCTCCACTTT.

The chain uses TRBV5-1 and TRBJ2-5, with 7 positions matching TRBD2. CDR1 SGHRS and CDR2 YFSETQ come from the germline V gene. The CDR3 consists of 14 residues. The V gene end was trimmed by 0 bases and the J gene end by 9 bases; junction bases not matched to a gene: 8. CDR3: CASSLEGQRGAQYF. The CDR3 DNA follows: TGCGCCAGCAGCTTGGAAGGCCAACGGGGGGCCCAGTACTTC.

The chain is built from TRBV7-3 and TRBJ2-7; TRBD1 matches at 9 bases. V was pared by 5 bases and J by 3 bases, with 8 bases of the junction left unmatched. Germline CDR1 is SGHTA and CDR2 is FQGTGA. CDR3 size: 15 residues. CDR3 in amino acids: CASSLLGQGNYEQYF. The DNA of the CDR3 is TGTGCCAGCAGCCTGCTGGGACAGGGAAACTACGAGCAGTACTTC.

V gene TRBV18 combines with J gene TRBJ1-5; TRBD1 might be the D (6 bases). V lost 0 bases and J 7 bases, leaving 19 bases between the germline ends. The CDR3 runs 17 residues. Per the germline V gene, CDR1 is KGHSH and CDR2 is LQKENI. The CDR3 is CASSPPGAGGAYQPQHF. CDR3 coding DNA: TGTGCCAGCTCACCACCAGGGGCGGGGGGCGCCTACCAGCCCCAGCATTTT. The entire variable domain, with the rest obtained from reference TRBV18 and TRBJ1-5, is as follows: NAGVMQNPRHLVRRRGQEARLRCSPMKGHSHVYWYRQLPEEGLKFMVYLQKENIIDESGMPKERFSAEFPKEGPSILRIQQVVRGDSAAYFCASSPPGAGGAYQPQHFGDGTRLSIL.

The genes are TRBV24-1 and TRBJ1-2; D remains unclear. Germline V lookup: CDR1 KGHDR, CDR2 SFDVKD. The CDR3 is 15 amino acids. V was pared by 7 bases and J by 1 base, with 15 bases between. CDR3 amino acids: CATRVGRAGNYGYTF. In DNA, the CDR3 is TGTGCCACCAGAGTGGGCCGGGCGGGTAACTATGGCTACACCTTC.

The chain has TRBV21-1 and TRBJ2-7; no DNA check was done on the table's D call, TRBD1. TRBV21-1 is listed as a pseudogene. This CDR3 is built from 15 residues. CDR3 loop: CASSKDRRVGREQYF. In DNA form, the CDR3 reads TGTGCCAGCAGCAAAGACCGCAGGGTAGGGCGCGAGCAGTACTTC.

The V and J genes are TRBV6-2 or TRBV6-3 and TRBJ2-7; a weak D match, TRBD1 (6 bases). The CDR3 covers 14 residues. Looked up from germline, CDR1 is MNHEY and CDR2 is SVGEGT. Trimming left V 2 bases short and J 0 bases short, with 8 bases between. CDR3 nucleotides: TGTGCCAGCAGTTACGGACAGAGCTCCTACGAGCAGTACTTC. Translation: CASSYGQSSYEQYF.

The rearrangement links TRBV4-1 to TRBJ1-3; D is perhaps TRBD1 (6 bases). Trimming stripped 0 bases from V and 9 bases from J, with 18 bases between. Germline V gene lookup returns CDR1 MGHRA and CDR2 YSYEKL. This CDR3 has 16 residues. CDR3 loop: CASSQDLGQLLGTIYF. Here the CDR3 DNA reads TGCGCCAGCAGCCAAGATCTAGGACAGCTCTTAGGCACCATATATTTT.

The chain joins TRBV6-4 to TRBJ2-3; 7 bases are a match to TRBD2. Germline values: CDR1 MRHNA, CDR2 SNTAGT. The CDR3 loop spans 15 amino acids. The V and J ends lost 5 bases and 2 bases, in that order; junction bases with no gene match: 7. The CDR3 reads CASSQGTKNTDTQYF. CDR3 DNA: TGTGCCAGCAGTCAAGGGACTAAAAACACAGATACGCAGTATTTT.

For the CDR3, the DNA is TGTGCCAGCAGCTTAGAGGGTAGACTGGGGAGAGATACGCAGTATTTT. Translation gives CASSLEGRLGRDTQYF. The gene calls are TRBV7-2 and TRBJ2-3, with a weak D call TRBD2 (5 bases). The germline gives CDR1 SGHTA, CDR2 FQGNSA. Trimming took off 1 base at V and 5 bases at J, with 16 bases between the two ends. The CDR3 totals 16 residues.

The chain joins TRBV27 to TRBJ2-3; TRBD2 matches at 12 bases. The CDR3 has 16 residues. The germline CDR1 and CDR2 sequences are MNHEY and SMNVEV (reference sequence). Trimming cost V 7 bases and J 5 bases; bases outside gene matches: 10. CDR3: CASKSSGGAYGDTQYF. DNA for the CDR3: TGTGCCAGCAAATCTAGCGGGGGGGCCTATGGAGATACGCAGTATTTT.

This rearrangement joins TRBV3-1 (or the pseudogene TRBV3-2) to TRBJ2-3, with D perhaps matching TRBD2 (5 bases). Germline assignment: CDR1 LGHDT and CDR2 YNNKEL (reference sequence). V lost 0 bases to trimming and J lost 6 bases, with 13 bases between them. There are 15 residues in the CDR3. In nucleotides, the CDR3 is TGTGCCAGCAGCCAAGATTTAGCGCGTGGGGATACGCAGTATTTT. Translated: CASSQDLARGDTQYF.

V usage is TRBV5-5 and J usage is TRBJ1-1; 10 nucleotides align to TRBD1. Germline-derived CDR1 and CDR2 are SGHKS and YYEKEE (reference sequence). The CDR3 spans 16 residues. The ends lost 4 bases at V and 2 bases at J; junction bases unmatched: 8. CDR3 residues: CASSPGQGGYNTEAFF. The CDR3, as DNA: TGTGCCAGCAGCCCCGGACAGGGGGGTTATAACACTGAAGCTTTCTTT.

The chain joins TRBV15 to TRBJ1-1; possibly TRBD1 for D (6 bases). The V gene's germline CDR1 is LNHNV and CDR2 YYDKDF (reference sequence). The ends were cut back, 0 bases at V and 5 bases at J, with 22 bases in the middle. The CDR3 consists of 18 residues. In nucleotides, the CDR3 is TGTGCCACCAGCAGAGATCGAACGGGACGGGCAGGGGCGACTGAAGCTTTCTTT. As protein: CATSRDRTGRAGATEAFF. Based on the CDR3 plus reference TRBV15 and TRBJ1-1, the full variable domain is DAMVIQNPRYQVTQFGKPVTLSCSQTLNHNVMYWYQQKSSQAPKLLFHYYDKDFNNEADTPDNFQSRRPNTSFCFLDIRSPGLGDTAMYLCATSRDRTGRAGATEAFFGQGTRLTVV.

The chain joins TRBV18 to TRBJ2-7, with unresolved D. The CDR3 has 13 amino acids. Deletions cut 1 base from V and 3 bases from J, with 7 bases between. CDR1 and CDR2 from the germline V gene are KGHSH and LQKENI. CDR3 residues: CASSPRGGYEQYF. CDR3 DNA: TGTGCCAGCTCACCACGAGGCGGCTACGAGCAGTACTTC.

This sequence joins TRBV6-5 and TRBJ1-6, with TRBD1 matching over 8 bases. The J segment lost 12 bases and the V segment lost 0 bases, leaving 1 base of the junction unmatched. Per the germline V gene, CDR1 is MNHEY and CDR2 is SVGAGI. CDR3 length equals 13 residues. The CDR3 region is CASSYSQGGPLHF. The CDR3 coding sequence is TGTGCCAGCAGTTACTCACAGGGGGGACCCCTCCACTTT.

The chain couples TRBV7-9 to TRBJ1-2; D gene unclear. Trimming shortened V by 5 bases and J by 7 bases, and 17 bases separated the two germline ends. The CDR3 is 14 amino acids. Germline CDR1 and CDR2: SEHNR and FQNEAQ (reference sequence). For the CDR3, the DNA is TGTGCCAGCAGCGCGGCCGGTGTCGAGGGTGGCTACACCTTC. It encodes CASSAAGVEGGYTF. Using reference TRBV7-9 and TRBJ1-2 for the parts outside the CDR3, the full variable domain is DTGVSQNPRHKITKRGQNVTFRCDPISEHNRLYWYRQTLGQGPEFLTYFQNEAQLEKSRLLSDRFSAERPKGSFSTLEIQRTEQGDSAMYLCASSAAGVEGGYTFGSGTRLTVV.

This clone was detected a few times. The CDR3 reads CASSNDIRGPEQYNSPLHF. In DNA form, the CDR3 reads TGTGCCAGCAGCAACGACATTCGGGGTCCCGAACAATATAATTCACCCCTCCACTTT. The chain combines TRBV7-9 with TRBJ1-6; D is unresolved. The ends were cut back, 5 bases at V and 4 bases at J, with 24 bases in the middle. The CDR3 is 19 residues long. Germline CDR1 SEHNR, CDR2 FQNEAQ (reference sequence).

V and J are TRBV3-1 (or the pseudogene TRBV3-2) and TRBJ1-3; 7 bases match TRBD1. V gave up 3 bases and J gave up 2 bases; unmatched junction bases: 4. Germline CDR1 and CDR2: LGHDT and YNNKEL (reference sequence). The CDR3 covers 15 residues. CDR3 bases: TGTGCCAGCAGCCATAACAGGGGCACTGGAAACACCATATATTTT. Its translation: CASSHNRGTGNTIYF.

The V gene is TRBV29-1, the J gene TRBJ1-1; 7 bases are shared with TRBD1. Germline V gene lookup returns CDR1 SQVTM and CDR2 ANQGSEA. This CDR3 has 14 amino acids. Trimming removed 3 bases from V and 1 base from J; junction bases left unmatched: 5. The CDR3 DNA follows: TGCAGCGTTGAGAGGGACAGCTCGAACACTGAAGCTTTCTTT. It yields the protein CSVERDSSNTEAFF.

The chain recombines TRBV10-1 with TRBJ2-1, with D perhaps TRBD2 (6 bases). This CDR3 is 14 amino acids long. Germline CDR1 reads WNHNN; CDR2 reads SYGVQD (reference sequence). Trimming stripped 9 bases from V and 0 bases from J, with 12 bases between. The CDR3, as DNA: TGCGCCAGTTCCCCGGGGGTCTCCTACAATGAGCAGTTCTTC. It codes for CASSPGVSYNEQFF.

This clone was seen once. The CDR3 DNA sequence: TGTGCCAGCTCACCTAGCGGGGGCTTAAACACAGATACGCAGTATTTT. Translating it yields CASSPSGGLNTDTQYF. The chain has TRBV18 and TRBJ2-3; 9 nucleotides line up with TRBD2. Germline CDR1 KGHSH, CDR2 LQKENI. The CDR3 runs to 16 residues. The ends lost 3 bases at V and 2 bases at J; junction bases unmatched: 6.

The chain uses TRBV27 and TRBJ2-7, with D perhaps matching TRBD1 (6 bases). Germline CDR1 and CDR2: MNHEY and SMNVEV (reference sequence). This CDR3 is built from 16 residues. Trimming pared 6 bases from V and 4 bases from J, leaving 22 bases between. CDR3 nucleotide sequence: TGTGCCAGCAGGCACCCCCCTGACAGGATGAATTACGAGCAGTACTTC. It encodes CASRHPPDRMNYEQYF.